The 13 T cell receptor beta chains below were found in one sample sequenced in a study of T cell repertoires in cytomegalovirus infection. TCRdb re-called the reads through MiXCR, storing one row per CDR3 protein. This table has about 97,000 distinct CDR3 sequences, 16% appearing once. The material sequenced was PBMCs. The receptors come from a human donor in good health (CMV status not recorded). Some clones in this sample may be carry-over from other donors' samples.

About this clonotype itself: One junction end disagrees with the germline gene, perhaps due to a read error. V and J are TRBV5-3 and TRBJ2-4; no reliable D call. Being an ORF, TRBV5-3 has a function that is uncertain. The CDR3 runs 16 residues. The CDR3, as DNA: TGTGCCAGCAGCTTGAGGACCCCAGGAGCCAAAAACATTCAGTACTTC. As protein: CASSLRTPGAKNIQYF.

The chain uses TRBV29-1 and TRBJ2-1, with 7 positions matching TRBD1. V lost 6 bases, J lost 0 bases, and 5 bases stayed unmatched. The CDR3 runs to 14 residues. The germline gives CDR1 SQVTM, CDR2 ANQGSEA. As DNA, the CDR3 is TGCAGCGTCCCCGGGACAGACTCCTACAATGAGCAGTTCTTC. Encoded protein: CSVPGTDSYNEQFF.

This clonotype was seen only a few times. The rearrangement links TRBV5-1 to TRBJ1-1; D uncertain. CDR1 SGHRS and CDR2 YFSETQ come from the germline V gene. The CDR3 consists of 14 residues. Trimming removed 4 bases at V and 1 base at J, with 11 bases between. CDR3 region: CASSLNAENTEAFF. The CDR3, as DNA: TGCGCCAGCAGCCTGAATGCAGAGAACACTGAAGCTTTCTTT.

This clonotype was seen ten or more times. V and J are TRBV6-5 and TRBJ2-1, with TRBD2 as a possible D gene (6 bases). The ends were cut back, 2 bases at V and 5 bases at J, with 13 bases in the middle. This CDR3 is built from 15 residues. Germline V CDR1 and CDR2: MNHEY, SVGAGI. The CDR3 spells CASSYKGRGNNEQFF. CDR3 nucleotide sequence: TGTGCCAGCAGTTACAAAGGGCGGGGCAACAATGAGCAGTTCTTC.

This clonotype was counted between two and nine times. This sequence joins TRBV28 and TRBJ1-2; 7 nucleotides agree with TRBD1. The CDR3 contains 13 residues. The J segment lost 6 bases and the V segment lost 4 bases, leaving 5 bases of the junction unmatched. The germline CDR1 and CDR2 sequences are MDHEN and SYDVKM. CDR3 amino acids: CASSSSGGNGYTF. CDR3 in DNA: TGTGCCAGCAGTTCCTCAGGGGGTAATGGCTACACCTTC.

This clonotype was seen at least ten times. The chain employs TRBV2 and TRBJ1-4; maybe TRBD1 (6 bases). Trimming removed 6 bases from V and 7 bases from J, with 6 bases in between. The V gene's germline CDR1 is SNHLY and CDR2 FYNNEI. The CDR3 is made up of 11 amino acids. CDR3 nucleotide sequence: TGTGCCAGCAGACAGGGTGAAAAACTGTTTTTT. Protein: CASRQGEKLFF. Full variable domain (outside the CDR3, taken from reference TRBV2 and TRBJ1-4): EPEVTQTPSHQVTQMGQEVILRCVPISNHLYFYWYRQILGQKVEFLVSFYNNEISEKSEIFDDQFSVERPDGSNFTLKIRSTKLEDSAMYFCASRQGEKLFFGSGTQLSVL.

This clonotype showed up just a few times. The CDR3 protein is CASSLKGAQYLNTEAFF. For the CDR3, the DNA is TGTGCCAGTAGTCTGAAGGGGGCCCAATACCTCAACACTGAAGCTTTCTTT. The chain combines TRBV19 with TRBJ1-1; 7 bases map to TRBD1. The germline V gene has CDR1 LNHDA and CDR2 SQIVND (reference sequence). With V trimmed by 5 bases and J by 2 bases, 14 bases remained unmatched. This CDR3 is built from 17 residues.

The chain has TRBV3-1 and TRBJ1-1; D is unclear. The CDR3 runs 13 residues. V shed 5 bases and J shed 4 bases, with 11 bases lying between them. Germline-derived CDR1 and CDR2 are LGHDT and YNNKEL (reference sequence). This chain's CDR3 is CASSIQWGTEAFF. The DNA of the CDR3 is TGTGCCAGCAGCATACAATGGGGCACTGAAGCTTTCTTT.

The sample holds a few counts of this clonotype. This rearrangement joins TRBV14 to TRBJ2-1; D is uncertain. Trimming took off 1 base at V and 12 bases at J, with 7 bases between the two ends. In germline, CDR1 is SGHDN, CDR2 FVKESK. This CDR3 has 11 residues. CDR3 protein: CASSQVGSQFF. DNA for the CDR3: TGTGCCAGCAGCCAAGTTGGTTCGCAGTTCTTC.

Only a few counts were recorded for this clonotype. The rearrangement joins TRBV7-2 to TRBJ1-2, with D perhaps TRBD1 (5 bases). CDR1 SGHTA and CDR2 FQGNSA come from the germline V gene. The CDR3 extends over 13 amino acids. Trimming pared 4 bases from V and 8 bases from J, leaving 14 bases between. CDR3 bases: TGTGCCAGCAGCTCGGGGCTTACGGGAGGCTACACCTTC. Encoded protein: CASSSGLTGGYTF.

In the case of this clonotype: A much larger clone differs by one base, so this may be a read error. The chain has TRBV7-2 and TRBJ2-3; D perhaps matches TRBD2 (5 bases). This CDR3 is built from 14 residues. Per germline, CDR1 SGHTA and CDR2 FQGNSA. The CDR3 protein is CASSIRRSTETQYF. CDR3 in DNA: TGTGCCAGCAGCATAAGGAGGTCCACAGAAACGCAGTATTTT.

This chain connects TRBV3-1 to TRBJ2-5, with 10 bases aligning to TRBD2. This CDR3 is 17 amino acids long. The germline CDR1 and CDR2 sequences are LGHDT and YNNKEL (reference sequence). With 1 base clipped from V and 2 bases from J, the junction kept 7 bases outside the gene matches. The DNA of the CDR3 is TGTGCCAGCAGCCAAGGGACTAGCGGTTTTCGTCAAGAGACCCAGTACTTC. Encoded protein: CASSQGTSGFRQETQYF.

This clonotype was counted many times. The chain employs TRBV7-2 and TRBJ1-2, with D hard to call. V shed 2 bases and J shed 5 bases, with 12 bases lying between them. CDR3 length: 14 residues. Per germline, CDR1 SGHTA and CDR2 FQGNSA. The CDR3, as DNA: TGTGCCAGCAGCTTATATGGAGGGAGGTATGGCTACACCTTC. Residues: CASSLYGGRYGYTF.